One and the same sample provided the 15 T cell receptor beta chains below, sequenced in a study of blood T cell repertoires in COVID-19. TCRdb keeps only in-frame clones here, not all; method: immunoSEQ multiplex PCR. The sample gives 200,000 to 250,000 clones, approximately 79% of which show up once; roughly 4.2% is in the top ten. Sequencing was carried out using peripheral blood. The receptors derive from a woman in her thirties or forties with active or convalescent COVID-19.

This chain uses TRBV2 with TRBJ1-2, with 7 bases matching TRBD1. Germline V gives CDR1 SNHLY, CDR2 FYNNEI. CDR3 length: 14 amino acids. The V and J ends lost 3 bases and 4 bases, in that order; junction bases with no gene match: 5. The CDR3 region is CASSDKGASYGYTF. The CDR3 region has the DNA TGTGCCAGCAGTGATAAGGGGGCGAGCTATGGCTACACCTTC.

This clone showed up just a few times. The rearrangement uses TRBV7-2 and TRBJ2-1, with D possibly matching TRBD2 (5 bases). Trimming took off 6 bases at V and 4 bases at J, with 10 bases between the two ends. The germline CDR1 and CDR2 sequences are SGHTA and FQGNSA. This CDR3 region has 13 residues. The CDR3 DNA reads as TGTGCCAGCAGGGCTCGGGGTTACAATGAGCAGTTCTTC. It encodes CASRARGYNEQFF.

The J gene is TRBJ1-1, the V gene TRBV30; D not certain. Per the germline V gene, CDR1 is GTSNPN and CDR2 is SVGIG (reference sequence). The CDR3 has 11 amino acids. Trimming shortened V by 5 bases and J by 7 bases, and 11 bases separated the two germline ends. CDR3 loop: CAWSRSFEAFF. CDR3 sequence (DNA): TGTGCCTGGTCACGGTCATTTGAAGCTTTCTTT.

The chain joins TRBV3-1 (or the pseudogene TRBV3-2) to TRBJ2-5; 13 bases fit TRBD2. There are 15 residues in the CDR3. The V gene's germline CDR1 is LGHDT and CDR2 YNNKEL (reference sequence). Trimming removed 4 bases from V and 4 bases from J; junction bases left unmatched: 3. DNA of the CDR3: TGTGCCAGCAGCCCTGGACTAGCGGGGGCAGAGACCCAGTACTTC. Its translation: CASSPGLAGAETQYF.

This chain's CDR3 is CASSGDRGGLAFF. The CDR3 nucleotides read TGTGCCAGCAGCGGGGACAGGGGAGGTTTGGCTTTCTTT. J is TRBJ1-1 and V is TRBV5-6; 10 bases align to TRBD1. The CDR3 contains 13 residues. In germline, CDR1 is SGHDT, CDR2 YYEEEE. Trimming took 4 bases from V and 11 from J; bases not matched to a gene: 8.

The V call is TRBV29-1, the J call TRBJ1-2; 9 bases map to TRBD1. Germline V gene data show CDR1 as SQVTM and CDR2 as ANQGSEA. The CDR3 loop spans 12 amino acids. Germline trimming cut 7 bases from V and 7 bases from J; bases unmatched to any gene: 7. CDR3 sequence: CSGGQGKSGYTF. The DNA for the CDR3 is TGCAGCGGCGGACAGGGGAAGAGTGGCTACACCTTC.

This rearrangement joins TRBV7-9 to TRBJ1-2, with TRBD1 matching 8 bases. The length of the CDR3 is 13 residues. V shed 4 bases, J shed 7 bases, and the junction held 5 bases outside the gene matches. Germline V CDR1 and CDR2: SEHNR, FQNEAQ (reference sequence). CDR3 sequence: CASSSTGVGGYTF. The CDR3 DNA reads TGTGCCAGCAGCTCGACAGGGGTTGGTGGCTACACCTTC.

The CDR3 loop is CASSQDRERGYTF. In DNA, the CDR3 is TGTGCCAGCAGCCAAGACAGGGAGCGTGGCTACACCTTC. The chain employs TRBV12-3 or TRBV12-4 and TRBJ1-2, with 7 bases identical to TRBD1. Trimming cost V 6 bases and J 7 bases; bases outside gene matches: 8. This CDR3 has 13 residues.

The rearrangement uses TRBV28 and TRBJ1-2; perhaps TRBD1 as D (6 bases). This CDR3 has 13 residues. Deletions cut 7 bases from V and 4 bases from J, with 13 bases between. Germline loops: CDR1 MDHEN, CDR2 SYDVKM. CDR3 region: CASNGGAGYGYTF. DNA for the CDR3: TGTGCCAGCAACGGGGGGGCCGGCTATGGCTACACCTTC.

The CDR3 spells CASSQRGPSTDTQYF. CDR3 DNA: TGTGCCAGTTCCCAGCGGGGGCCGAGCACAGATACGCAGTATTTT. The gene calls are TRBV19 and TRBJ2-3; 8 nucleotides agree with TRBD2. The CDR3 totals 15 residues. Losses at the gene ends were 8 bases for V and 0 bases for J; bases not matched to a gene: 7. CDR1 LNHDA and CDR2 SQIVND come from the germline V gene (reference sequence).

The chain employs TRBV4-1 and TRBJ2-1; 10 bases align to TRBD1. Germline V gene lookup returns CDR1 MGHRA and CDR2 YSYEKL. Trimming removed 2 bases from V and 3 bases from J; junction bases left unmatched: 4. The CDR3 extends over 16 amino acids. The CDR3 DNA reads as TGCGCCAGCAGCCAAACGGGACAGGGGTACTACAATGAGCAGTTCTTC. Translating it yields CASSQTGQGYYNEQFF.

V is TRBV30 and J is TRBJ1-5, with 7 nucleotides matching TRBD1. This CDR3 is 15 amino acids long. The junction had 10 bases not matched to a gene; V was cut back by 1 base and J by 7 bases. Looked up from germline, CDR1 is GTSNPN and CDR2 is SVGIG (reference sequence). The chain's CDR3 is CAWSDTTGNTQPQHF. In DNA, the CDR3 is TGTGCCTGGAGTGACACGACAGGGAACACGCAGCCCCAGCATTTT.

J is TRBJ2-7 and V is TRBV5-4; no clear D gene. The V gene's germline CDR1 is SGHNT and CDR2 YYREEE (reference sequence). The CDR3 spans 15 residues. Trimming left V 0 bases short and J 2 bases short, with 12 bases between. The CDR3 loop is CASSLEGDKAYEQYF. CDR3 DNA sequence: TGTGCCAGCAGCTTGGAAGGAGATAAAGCCTACGAGCAGTACTTC.

This clone was seen just once. The chain recombines TRBV11-2 with TRBJ1-2, with TRBD1 matching over 8 bases. Losses at the gene ends were 1 base for V and 2 bases for J; bases not matched to a gene: 0. CDR1 and CDR2 (germline): SGHAT, FQNNGV. The CDR3 runs 14 residues. CDR3 amino acids: CASSLGTGNYGYTF. As DNA, the CDR3 is TGTGCCAGCAGCTTAGGGACAGGGAACTATGGCTACACCTTC. The full variable domain, rest sourced from reference TRBV11-2 and TRBJ1-2, is EAGVAQSPRYKIIEKRQSVAFWCNPISGHATLYWYQQILGQGPKLLIQFQNNGVVDDSQLPKDRFSAERLKGVDSTLKIQPAKLEDSAVYLCASSLGTGNYGYTFGSGTRLTVV.

The chain links TRBV2 to TRBJ2-5; the D gene is possibly TRBD2 (5 bases). This CDR3 is 13 amino acids long. Trimming stripped 8 bases from V and 2 bases from J, with 12 bases between. The germline V gene encodes CDR1 SNHLY and CDR2 FYNNEI. This CDR3 is CASAGGRQETQYF. CDR3 nucleotides: TGTGCCAGCGCGGGTGGTAGGCAAGAGACCCAGTACTTC.